Listed below are T cell receptor beta chains from one sample, sequenced in a study of T cell repertoires in ileal Crohn's disease. Clones were sequenced by immunoSEQ multiplex PCR, and TCRdb holds only the in-frame ones, with some missing. The table lists about 17,000 clones, over 45% of them singletons. The sample taken for sequencing was ileal tissue. These receptors came from an adult with Crohn's disease. Each CDR3 is given with its conserved first and last residue. Size tells how often a clone was seen (once, few, many) or the class of an expanded clone, and some rows leave it out.

TRBV28	few	TRBJ1-5	CASTRSNQPQHF
TRBV5-4	few	TRBJ2-3	CASSSGLLYTDTQYF
TRBV4-1	few	TRBJ1-4	CASSQVFREKLFF
TRBV27	few	TRBJ1-5	CASSPINRGQGQPQHF
TRBV7-2	NA	TRBJ2-3	CASSPRRGSTDTQYF
TRBV9	NA	TRBJ2-1	CASTTGQRALNEQFF
TRBV28	NA	TRBJ1-1	CASMGGLAEAFF
TRBV5-1	once	TRBJ2-7	CASSLSLGPTYEQYF
TRBV7-6	NA	TRBJ2-1	CASSFWAQVTLGGGNEQFF
TRBV2	NA	TRBJ1-1	CASTGWGGTEAFF
TRBV2	NA	TRBJ2-1	CASSVLAGRSEQFF
TRBV28	NA	TRBJ2-1	CASSSRQGSIDEQFF
TRBV30	NA	TRBJ1-3	CAWSEGTGGNTIYF
TRBV19	NA	TRBJ1-1	CASSPGTGRRSTEAFF
TRBV19	medium-sized	TRBJ1-1	CASSPRQGVRSDTEAFF
TRBV25-1	few	TRBJ2-7	CASSESPLDEQYF
TRBV28	medium-sized	TRBJ2-3	CASSTPREEGVDTQYF
TRBV7-2	NA	TRBJ1-2	CASSFRQEVYGYTF
TRBV7-6	NA	TRBJ1-4	CASSPGSGGEKLFF
TRBV18	NA	TRBJ1-3	CASSRTTGGSRNTIYF
TRBV12-2	NA	TRBJ2-1	CASRFLTSGSYNEQFF
TRBV29-1	NA	TRBJ2-5	CSVLGTGAETQYF